This entry concerns a single T cell receptor beta chain. Antigen specificity is unknown. The method was immunoSEQ multiplex PCR; TCRdb's version includes in-frame clones alone and lacks a portion of them. The sample lists 300,000 to 450,000 clones, 86% occurring once. The entry originates in a study of cytomegalovirus exposure and HLA in healthy donors. Study observations and caveats: TCR beta chains numbering 164 were designated cytomegalovirus-associated.

Input material: PBMCs. This sequence originates from a woman aged 18-30 years in good health and CMV-seronegative.

The CDR3 loop reads CASSFWTGGVPDTQYF. The DNA for the CDR3 is TGCGCCAGCAGCTTTTGGACAGGGGGGGTTCCAGATACGCAGTATTTT. The rearrangement uses TRBV5-1 and TRBJ2-3; 10 nucleotides align to TRBD1. Germline CDR1 reads SGHRS; CDR2 reads YFSETQ. The V segment lost 2 bases and the J segment 4 bases; nucleotides outside the gene matches: 7. The length of the CDR3 is 16 residues.